This TCR beta chain was recorded in a study of shared clonotypes between healthy human individuals. Study summary: The donors, two women and a few men, were aged 18 to 49.

To note about this clone: Antigen specificity is unknown. This CDR3 is also generated by other DNA sequences in the sample.

Whole-study results and caveats: Non-shared clonotypes were found to have lower generation probabilities than the clonotypes that were shared by all four of the sorted-subset donors.

The repertoire was sequenced with immunoSEQ multiplex PCR; TCRdb's copy has only in-frame clones and lacks some. The sample lists a few million clones; approximately 93% were seen once. The CDR3 is made up of 13 amino acids. Trimming cost V 6 bases and J 2 bases, with 10 bases left between them. From germline, CDR1 is MNHEY and CDR2 SVGAGI. The J gene is TRBJ1-2, the V gene TRBV6-5; D is undetermined. The TCR was taken from a man aged 18-30 years in good health. Some clones in this sample may be carry-over from other donors' samples. The sample consisted of naive CD4+ T cells from PBMCs. The subset was: CD45RA+ positively selected. The CDR3 sequence is CASSPDGNYGYTF. For the CDR3, the DNA is TGTGCCAGCAGCCCCGACGGAAACTATGGCTACACCTTC.